The 25 T cell receptor beta chains reported below all come from one sample, sequenced in a study of response to subunit inactivated influenza vaccine. TCRdb redid the calling of the RT-PCR reads with MiXCR, one entry per CDR3 protein. The data hold 700,000 to 900,000 distinct CDR3 sequences, with 20% to 25% observed a single time. This material consisted of PBMCs from blood, taken approximately 5 days after vaccination. All receptors come from a middle-aged man who received an inactivated influenza vaccine.

This clonotype was counted a few times. The chain uses TRBV4-3 and TRBJ2-3; no definite D call. The CDR3 loop spans 14 amino acids. V shed 0 bases and J shed 2 bases, with 6 bases lying between them. Germline V gene data show CDR1 as LGHNA and CDR2 as YSLEER. This CDR3 is CASSQEVSTDTQYF. DNA of the CDR3: TGCGCCAGCAGCCAAGAGGTTTCCACAGATACGCAGTATTTT.

This sequence joins TRBV18 and TRBJ2-7; D perhaps matches TRBD1 (6 bases). Germline CDR1 reads KGHSH; CDR2 reads LQKENI. V lost 1 base to trimming and J lost 0 bases, with 7 bases between them. The CDR3 runs to 14 residues. The CDR3 nucleotides read TGTGCCAGCTCACCACAGGACAGCTCCTACGAGCAGTACTTC. Encoded protein: CASSPQDSSYEQYF. Supplemented by reference TRBV18 and TRBJ2-7, the full variable domain reads NAGVMQNPRHLVRRRGQEARLRCSPMKGHSHVYWYRQLPEEGLKFMVYLQKENIIDESGMPKERFSAEFPKEGPSILRIQQVVRGDSAAYFCASSPQDSSYEQYFGPGTRLTVT.

The sample holds one count of this clonotype. The genes are TRBV9 and TRBJ2-5; D possibly corresponds to TRBD1 (6 bases). CDR1 is SGDLS, CDR2 YYNGEE, per germline. V lost 0 bases and J lost 9, with 18 bases in between. This CDR3 has 15 residues. CDR3 loop: CASSVDGLGAPPQYF. Here the CDR3 DNA reads TGTGCCAGCAGCGTAGACGGCCTGGGGGCCCCGCCCCAGTACTTC.

In this sample, this clonotype turned up many times. The chain carries TRBV15 and TRBJ1-2, with D hard to call. Germline V gives CDR1 LNHNV, CDR2 YYDKDF (reference sequence). This CDR3 spans 15 amino acids. Trimming pared 0 bases from V and 6 bases from J, leaving 14 bases between. The CDR3 DNA reads as TGTGCCACCAGCAGAGATAGGGCAGGTTCGAATGGCTACACCTTC. This gives the protein CATSRDRAGSNGYTF.

This clonotype was seen a handful of times. The chain combines TRBV12-3 or TRBV12-4 with TRBJ2-7; tentatively, D is TRBD1 (6 bases). The CDR3 is 13 residues long. Trimming removed 3 bases from V and 7 bases from J, with 13 bases in between. CDR3 protein: CASSFTGRGEQYF. The CDR3 nucleotides are TGTGCCAGCAGTTTTACAGGGCGTGGAGAGCAGTACTTC.

This clonotype showed up just a few times. The chain joins TRBV6-2 or TRBV6-3 to TRBJ2-3; no clear D. Germline V gene lookup returns CDR1 MNHEY and CDR2 SVGEGT. The CDR3 extends over 16 amino acids. V lost 0 bases and J lost 4, with 14 bases in between. This CDR3 reads CASSYSYRPAADTQYF. As DNA, the CDR3 is TGTGCCAGCAGTTACTCGTATAGGCCGGCGGCAGATACGCAGTATTTT.

The rearrangement joins TRBV7-2 to TRBJ2-5; unclear D gene. The CDR3 is made up of 12 amino acids. The germline CDR1 and CDR2 sequences are SGHTA and FQGNSA. Trimming took off 1 base at V and 10 bases at J, with 10 bases between the two ends. For the CDR3, the DNA is TGTGCCAGCAGCTTAGAGGTGGCCGGCCAGTACTTC. This translates into CASSLEVAGQYF.

This clonotype was found a few times. The chain combines TRBV29-1 with TRBJ2-4; possibly TRBD1 for D (6 bases). V lost 2 bases, J lost 0 bases, and 14 bases lay in between. The CDR3 runs to 16 residues. Germline-derived CDR1 and CDR2 are SQVTM and ANQGSEA. The CDR3 here is CSVEIGGRKAKNIQYF. CDR3 in DNA: TGCAGCGTTGAAATAGGGGGAAGAAAAGCCAAAAACATTCAGTACTTC.

This chain connects TRBV7-9 to TRBJ1-1; 7 bases map to TRBD1. The junction had 4 bases not matched to a gene; V was cut back by 5 bases and J by 10 bases. Germline values: CDR1 SEHNR, CDR2 FQNEAQ (reference sequence). This CDR3 region has 11 residues. CDR3 in amino acids: CASSTRQGAFF. The CDR3 DNA reads TGTGCCAGCAGCACCCGACAGGGAGCTTTCTTT.

The V gene is TRBV5-1, the J gene TRBJ1-2, with no clear D. Germline V gene data show CDR1 as SGHRS and CDR2 as YFSETQ. This CDR3 comprises 14 residues. V was clipped by 0 bases and J by 3 bases, with 9 bases between them. As DNA, the CDR3 is TGCGCCAGCAGCTTGGAGAGCGAACACTATGGCTACACCTTC. This translates into CASSLESEHYGYTF.

The V and J genes are TRBV3-1 and TRBJ2-7, with 7 bases matching TRBD2. Germline CDR1 and CDR2: LGHDT and YNNKEL (reference sequence). The junction had 10 bases not matched to a gene; V was cut back by 7 bases and J by 1 base. This CDR3 has 15 residues. The CDR3 region is CASTLPASGSYEQYF. As DNA, the CDR3 is TGTGCCAGCACCCTACCCGCTAGCGGATCCTACGAGCAGTACTTC.

This clonotype occurred a few times. This CDR3 reads CASSGLAGPRNEQFF. CDR3 DNA: TGTGCCAGCAGCGGACTAGCGGGTCCGAGGAATGAGCAGTTCTTC. The chain couples TRBV7-2 to TRBJ2-1; 11 bases match TRBD2. This CDR3 region has 15 residues. Germline assignment: CDR1 SGHTA and CDR2 FQGNSA. With V trimmed by 5 bases and J by 7 bases, 7 bases remained unmatched.

This clonotype was detected a few times. CDR3 in amino acids: CASDSGVQTQYF. CDR3 coding DNA: TGTGCCAGTGATAGCGGGGTGCAGACCCAGTACTTC. The chain uses TRBV2 and TRBJ2-5; TRBD2 agrees at 8 bases. This CDR3 region has 12 residues. V was clipped by 9 bases and J by 6 bases; unmatched bases: 6. Germline lookup yields CDR1 SNHLY and CDR2 FYNNEI.

This clonotype was counted a few times. In DNA form, the CDR3 reads TGCAGTGCCTCCTCCTCGACGGGCACAGATACGCAGTATTTT. This gives the protein CSASSSTGTDTQYF. The chain combines TRBV20-1 with TRBJ2-3; unclear D gene. V lost 6 bases and J 1 base, leaving 14 bases between the germline ends. The CDR3 loop spans 14 amino acids. In germline, CDR1 is DFQATT, CDR2 SNEGSKA (reference sequence).

The chain carries TRBV5-1 and TRBJ1-2, with TRBD1 identical over 9 bases. From germline, CDR1 is SGHRS and CDR2 YFSETQ. Unmatched junction bases numbered 15, after V lost 4 bases and J lost 8 bases. CDR3 length: 16 amino acids. CDR3 sequence: CASSAYPTGGTDGYTF. CDR3 sequence (DNA): TGCGCCAGCAGCGCCTACCCGACAGGGGGGACGGACGGCTACACCTTC.

The sample holds a few counts of this clonotype. The chain couples TRBV6-1 to TRBJ2-7; the D gene is possibly TRBD2 (6 bases). The CDR3 covers 14 residues. Trimming left V 8 bases short and J 6 bases short, with 20 bases between. The germline gives CDR1 MNHNS, CDR2 SASEGT. The CDR3 reads CASGAAGFLSEQYF. The CDR3 nucleotides are TGTGCCAGCGGTGCGGCGGGGTTTCTGTCCGAGCAGTACTTC.

J is TRBJ2-3 and V is TRBV6-2 or TRBV6-3; TRBD1 is a possible D gene (5 bases). CDR3 length equals 21 residues. CDR1 is MNHEY and CDR2 is SVGEGT in the germline V gene. Trimming stripped 8 bases from V and 4 bases from J, with 37 bases between. CDR3 sequence (DNA): TGTGCCAGCTGCTGCATGGGGCCAGCTTCTTTCCGAAGTTATATTGCAGATACGCAGTATTTT. Translating it yields CASCCMGPASFRSYIADTQYF.

This clonotype was detected only a few times. The rearrangement uses TRBV28 and TRBJ2-3; D is possibly TRBD2 (6 bases). The CDR3 length is 16 residues. The V end was cut by 6 bases, the J end by 6 bases, with 22 bases between. Germline CDR1 MDHEN, CDR2 SYDVKM. CDR3 loop: CASSAASAGSQDTQYF. DNA of the CDR3: TGTGCCAGCAGCGCCGCAAGCGCGGGAAGTCAGGATACGCAGTATTTT.

This clonotype has just a few counts. This CDR3 is CASSSRDRRGYEQYF. As DNA, the CDR3 is TGTGCCAGCTCCTCACGGGACAGACGAGGCTACGAGCAGTACTTC. The V and J genes are TRBV19 and TRBJ2-7; 7 nucleotides align to TRBD1. CDR1 LNHDA and CDR2 SQIVND come from the germline V gene (reference sequence). The J segment lost 3 bases and the V segment lost 9 bases, leaving 14 bases of the junction unmatched. CDR3 length: 15 amino acids.

The chain links TRBV6-5 to TRBJ2-7, with a weak D call TRBD1 (6 bases). Between the trimmed V and J ends, which lost 1 base and 0 bases, there was a span of 10 bases. Germline CDR1 is MNHEY and CDR2 is SVGAGI. The CDR3 spans 15 residues. CDR3 sequence (DNA): TGTGCCAGCAGTTACTGGACAGCCAGCTCCTACGAGCAGTACTTC. Translation: CASSYWTASSYEQYF.

This clonotype has only a few counts. J is TRBJ2-1 and V is TRBV12-5; D might be TRBD2 (6 bases). CDR1 is LGHNT and CDR2 is FRNRAP in the germline V gene. V lost 4 bases and J 1 base, leaving 14 bases between the germline ends. This CDR3 is built from 16 residues. The CDR3 bases are TGTGCTAGTGGTTCTACAACCGGGAGTTCCTACAATGAGCAGTTCTTC. This encodes CASGSTTGSSYNEQFF.

This chain joins TRBV24-1 and TRBJ2-1; D remains ambiguous. Germline V gene lookup returns CDR1 KGHDR and CDR2 SFDVKD. The CDR3 covers 13 residues. The V end lost 5 bases, the J end lost 9 bases, and 13 bases lay between the germline ends. The CDR3 reads CATSALDLIEQFF. Here the CDR3 DNA reads TGTGCCACCAGTGCCTTGGACCTCATTGAGCAGTTCTTC.

The chain is built from TRBV10-3 and TRBJ2-3; TRBD1 agrees at 8 bases. This CDR3 comprises 17 residues. The V segment lost 6 bases and the J segment 0 bases; nucleotides outside the gene matches: 11. The germline V gene has CDR1 ENHRY and CDR2 SYGVKD. CDR3 bases: TGTGCCATCAGACAACCGGGACAGGACACCAGCACAGATACGCAGTATTTT. Translating it yields CAIRQPGQDTSTDTQYF.

The chain joins TRBV7-3 to TRBJ2-3; a possible D gene is TRBD2 (6 bases). The CDR3 is made up of 17 amino acids. The germline gives CDR1 SGHTA, CDR2 FQGTGA. V shed 4 bases and J shed 4 bases, with 21 bases lying between them. This CDR3 is CASSSLPTSMLADTQYF. The CDR3 DNA follows: TGTGCCAGCAGCTCCCTCCCGACTAGTATGCTCGCAGATACGCAGTATTTT. Full variable domain (remainder filled in from reference TRBV7-3 and TRBJ2-3): GAGVSQTPSNKVTEKGKYVELRCDPISGHTALYWYRQSLGQGPEFLIYFQGTGAADDSGLPNDRFFAVRPEGSVSTLKIQRTERGDSAVYLCASSSLPTSMLADTQYFGPGTRLTVL.

The table lists this clonotype with a few counts. The chain carries TRBV10-1 and TRBJ1-6; no definite D call. Germline V gene data show CDR1 as WNHNN and CDR2 as SYGVQD (reference sequence). V was shortened by 6 bases and J by 9 bases, with 18 bases between the two germline ends. The CDR3 is 15 residues long. This chain's CDR3 is CASRAGVIKVSPLHF. CDR3 DNA sequence: TGCGCCAGCAGAGCCGGGGTAATCAAGGTTTCACCCCTCCACTTT.